This entry is about one T cell receptor (beta chain). Its antigen remains unknown. From germline, CDR1 is DFQATT and CDR2 SNEGSKA (reference sequence). This CDR3 is built from 14 residues. V lost 5 bases, J lost 4 bases, and 6 bases stayed unmatched. The Oncomine TCR Beta short-read assay was what sequenced the DNA obtained from cultured CD4+ T cells. Using its own MiXCR run on the PCR reads, TCRdb lists one record per CDR3 protein. Counted here are 6,000 to 8,500 distinct CDR3 sequences, around 74% occurring once; the ten biggest clones make up roughly 14%. This sample is part of a study of vaccination and CD4 T cells after COVID-19. Study as a whole: Cultures that served as controls received a CEFX pool, an HIV-1 Nef pool, or no peptide.

Treatment denoted: approximately nine-day PBMC culture with coronavirus spike peptide pools or control peptides (ViraFEST assay). This chain uses TRBV20-1 with TRBJ1-1, with 11 bases identical to TRBD1. The sample was CD4+ T cells from blood, cultured in vitro. This clonotype was sampled from a human donor who had recovered from COVID-19. The CDR3 region has the DNA TGCAGTGCTTTTCTCGGGACAGGGGGCACTGAAGCTTTCTTT. It specifies CSAFLGTGGTEAFF.